This T cell receptor (beta chain) appears in the sequencing data of a study of cytotoxic CD8 clonotypes in ibrutinib-treated CLL (dated by TCRdb to about 2021). Background on the whole study: The cohort had about a dozen relapsed/refractory and roughly 15 treatment-naive patients; fewer than 18 were IGHV unmutated. Patients were still on ibrutinib when every remission and progressive disease sample was collected. Longitudinal samples were available for about 30% of the roughly 86 trial participants. The response samples were drawn at a median of 12 months into treatment, with a range of roughly 6 to 36 months. An average of roughly 270,000 productive templates and 80,000 to 95,000 productive rearrangements was obtained per sample. Cryopreserved peripheral blood mononuclear cells were collected at three points: before therapy, at response, and at either sustained remission or disease progression. Responses were partial in approximately 24 patients and complete in 2; after median around 68 months follow-up, roughly 14 stayed in remission and some twelve progressed.

Details on this clone: There is no known antigen for this receptor. Per-nucleotide qualities are absent, and no much larger clonotype sits a single base away.

Each clonotype received, on average, around 9.6x coverage in deep resolution sequencing performed on a MiSeq, where the target depth lay between 1 in 1 million and 1 in 200,000 T cells. The immunoSEQ hsTCRB Kit was used to generate the TCR beta libraries. In the source study's methods: The data were analyzed with ImmunoSEQ Analyzer and ImmunoSEQ Data Assistant, and V, D and J gene assignments followed IMGT definitions. Clonality, with values ranging from 0 to 1, was calculated as one minus the normalized Shannon entropy of productive rearrangement frequencies. Only overrepresented clonotypes making up at least 0.05% of each patient's repertoire were included in the public clonotype analysis. Repertoires from more than ten age-matched healthy donors in immuneACCESS were used as clonality controls. What TCRdb holds here is the immuneACCESS table cut down to in-frame rearrangements. Part of the clones is not present; checked against another copy, under half of the missing clones reflect an unresolved V gene, and the others are unexplained. Clone size and the V and J calls come from that table; the DNA yielded D and trimming. For this sample the table gives around 200,000 clones, of which 70% were detected only once. Clones ranked in the top ten supply roughly 5.8% of the sample.

The germline ends are 6 bases apart after V is trimmed by 4 bases and J by 6 bases. CDR1 is given as DFQATT and CDR2 as SNEGSKA, both from the germline V gene (reference sequence). The CDR3 runs 11 amino acids, cysteine and phenylalanine included. Just CDR3 DNA is preserved here, 33 bases in frame from base 1. This sample's time point label indicates: more than 10 months on ibrutinib. For TCR beta library preparation, 1.5 to 2 micrograms of genomic DNA were extracted from the cryopreserved PBMCs. Longitudinal blood samples from CLL patients on ibrutinib monotherapy were analyzed using high-throughput TCR beta sequencing. The patients took part in an open-label, single-center phase 2 trial of ibrutinib monotherapy. The study at large found these results: Sustained-remission and progressing patients did not have matched sampling times, and lymph node repertoires were not examined. At ibrutinib response clonality went up, during sustained remission it held steady, and at progression it dropped back toward baseline. Public clonotypes were rare and either shrank or stayed stable during treatment, and the rise in clonality at ibrutinib response reflected expansion of private clonotypes. Baseline clonality exceeded that of age-matched healthy donors and correlated strongly with circulating CD8+ T-cell counts.

This sequence uses TRBV20-1 and TRBJ2-2, with the D gene too uncertain to name. This sample comprised PBMCs, obtained after 12 months of ibrutinib treatment. The TCR comes from a human donor with chronic lymphocytic leukemia. This receptor carries the CDR3 CSATGPGELFF. The nucleotide sequence is TGCAGTGCTACCGGTCCCGGGGAGCTGTTTTTT.